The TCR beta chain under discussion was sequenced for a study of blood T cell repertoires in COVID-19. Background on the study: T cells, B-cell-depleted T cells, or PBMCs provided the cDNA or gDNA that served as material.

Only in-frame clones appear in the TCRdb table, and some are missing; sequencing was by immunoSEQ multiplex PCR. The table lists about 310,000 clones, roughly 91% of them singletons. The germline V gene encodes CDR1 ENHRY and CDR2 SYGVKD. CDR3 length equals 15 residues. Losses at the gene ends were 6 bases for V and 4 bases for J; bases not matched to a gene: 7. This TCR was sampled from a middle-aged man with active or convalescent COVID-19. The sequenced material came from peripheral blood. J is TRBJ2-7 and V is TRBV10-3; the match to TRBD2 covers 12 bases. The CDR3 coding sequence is TGTGCCATCAGCGGGACTAGCGGGCCGAAGTACGAGCAGTACTTC. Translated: CAISGTSGPKYEQYF.